This T cell receptor beta chain was captured in a study of T-cell reconstitution after alpha-beta-depleted transplantation in children. V lost 6 bases and J lost 6, with 9 bases in between. The CDR3 runs to 11 residues. Germline values: CDR1 SEHNR, CDR2 FQNEAQ (reference sequence). Points from the study as a whole: The study reportedly traced alpha-beta T cells about two months after transplant to several hundred expanded graft clones. Newly generated T cells supplied most T-cell counts and diversity one year post-transplant.

The authors prepared the TCRbeta library with unique molecular identifiers. MiXCR, run by TCRdb on the PCR reads, gives a single entry per CDR3 protein. The sample comprises about 300,000 distinct CDR3 sequences, around 7.3% of which are singletons, and approximately 8.6% rests with the top ten. This clonotype was counted ten times or more. Its target is not known. The gene calls are TRBV7-9 and TRBJ2-7, with D unclear. This TCR was recovered from a female patient aged 2 to 10 who had a stem cell transplant for Fanconi anemia, so the T cells may come from the graft donor. Sequences were derived from peripheral blood, sampled 360 days after TCRalphabeta/CD19-depleted stem cell transplant. The CDR3 region has the DNA TGTGCCAGCAGATCCTTAGGCGAGCAGTACTTC. Protein product: CASRSLGEQYF.